This TCR beta chain appears in the sequencing data of a study of blood T cell repertoires in COVID-19. The V and J ends lost 5 bases and 7 bases respectively, with 18 bases between them. The CDR3 covers 16 residues. Germline assignment: CDR1 SGHVS and CDR2 FNYEAQ. This table comes from immunoSEQ multiplex PCR, and its TCRdb copy is limited to in-frame clones, with some not included. The profile shows some 130,000 clones, about 91% of them singletons. The TCR comes from a man aged 50 or older with acute or convalescent COVID-19. The sample was peripheral blood. This sequence joins TRBV7-6 and TRBJ1-6; D is possibly TRBD1 (5 bases). In DNA form, the CDR3 reads TGTGCCAGCAGCGGGGGGTTACCCCGAGGGAATTCACCCCTCCACTTT. This gives the protein CASSGGLPRGNSPLHF.